A single T cell receptor (beta chain) is shown here with its context. This record belongs to a study of shared clonotypes between healthy human individuals. Profiled with immunoSEQ multiplex PCR; TCRdb holds only in-frame clones, not every one. The table has under 600,000 clones, more than 95% seen once; the top ten hold around 0.06%. CDR3 length equals 14 residues. CDR1 is LNHDA and CDR2 is SQIVND in the germline V gene (reference sequence). With V trimmed by 2 bases and J by 4 bases, 4 bases remained unmatched. The chain links TRBV19 to TRBJ1-1; 7 bases map to TRBD1. This TCR came from a woman in her 30s in good health. The source material was naive CD4+ T cells sorted from blood. Indicated subset: CD45RA+ positively selected. DNA of the CDR3: TGTGCCAGTAGTATACGGGACAGAGGCACTGAAGCTTTCTTT. Its translation: CASSIRDRGTEAFF.